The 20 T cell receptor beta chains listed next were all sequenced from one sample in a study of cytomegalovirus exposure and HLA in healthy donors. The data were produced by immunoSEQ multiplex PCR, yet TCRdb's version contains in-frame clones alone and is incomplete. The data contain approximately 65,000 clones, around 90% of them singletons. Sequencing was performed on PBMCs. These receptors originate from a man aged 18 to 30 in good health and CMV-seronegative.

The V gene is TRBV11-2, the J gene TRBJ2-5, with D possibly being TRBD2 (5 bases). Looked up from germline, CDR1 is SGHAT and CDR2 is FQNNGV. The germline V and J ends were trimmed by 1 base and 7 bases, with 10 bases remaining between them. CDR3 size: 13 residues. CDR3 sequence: CASSLGSRGTQYF. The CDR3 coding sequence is TGTGCCAGCAGCTTAGGCTCCCGGGGGACCCAGTACTTC.

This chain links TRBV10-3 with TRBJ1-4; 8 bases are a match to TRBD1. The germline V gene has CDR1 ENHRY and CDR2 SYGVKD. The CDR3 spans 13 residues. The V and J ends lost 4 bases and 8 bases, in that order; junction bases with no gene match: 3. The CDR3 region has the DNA TGTGCCATCAGTGTAGGACAGGGAGAAAAACTGTTTTTT. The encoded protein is CAISVGQGEKLFF.

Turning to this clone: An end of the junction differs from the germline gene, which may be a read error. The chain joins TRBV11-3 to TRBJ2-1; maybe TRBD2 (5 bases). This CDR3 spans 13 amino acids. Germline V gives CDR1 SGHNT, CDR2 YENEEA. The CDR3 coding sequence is TGTGTCAGCAGCTTAGGACGGGGCAATGAGCAGTTCTTC. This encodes CVSSLGRGNEQFF.

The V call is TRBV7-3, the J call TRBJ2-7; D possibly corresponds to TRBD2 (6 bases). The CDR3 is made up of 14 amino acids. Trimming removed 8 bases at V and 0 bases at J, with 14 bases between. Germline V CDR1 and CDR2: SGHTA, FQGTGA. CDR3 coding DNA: TGTGCCAGCGCCTGGGGGGAATACTCCTACGAGCAGTACTTC. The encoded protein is CASAWGEYSYEQYF. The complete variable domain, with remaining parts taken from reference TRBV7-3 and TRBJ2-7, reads GAGVSQTPSNKVTEKGKYVELRCDPISGHTALYWYRQSLGQGPEFLIYFQGTGAADDSGLPNDRFFAVRPEGSVSTLKIQRTERGDSAVYLCASAWGEYSYEQYFGPGTRLTVT.

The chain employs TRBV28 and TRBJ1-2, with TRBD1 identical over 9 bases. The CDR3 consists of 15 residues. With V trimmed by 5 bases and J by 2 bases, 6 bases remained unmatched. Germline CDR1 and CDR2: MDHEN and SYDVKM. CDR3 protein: CASSVPGQGNYGYTF. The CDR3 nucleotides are TGTGCCAGCAGTGTTCCGGGACAGGGAAACTATGGCTACACCTTC.

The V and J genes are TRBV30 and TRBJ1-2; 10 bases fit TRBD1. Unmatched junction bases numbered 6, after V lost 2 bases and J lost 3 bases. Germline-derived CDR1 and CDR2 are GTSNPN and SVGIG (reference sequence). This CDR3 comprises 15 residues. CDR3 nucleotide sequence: TGTGCCTGGAGTCAAGACAGGGGGCGCTACTATGGCTACACCTTC. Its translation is CAWSQDRGRYYGYTF.

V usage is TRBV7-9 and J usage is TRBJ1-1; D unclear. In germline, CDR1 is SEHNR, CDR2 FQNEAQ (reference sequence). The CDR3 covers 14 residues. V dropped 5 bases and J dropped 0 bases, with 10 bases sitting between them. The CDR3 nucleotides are TGTGCCAGCAGCCGAGACGGGTTGAACACTGAAGCTTTCTTT. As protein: CASSRDGLNTEAFF.

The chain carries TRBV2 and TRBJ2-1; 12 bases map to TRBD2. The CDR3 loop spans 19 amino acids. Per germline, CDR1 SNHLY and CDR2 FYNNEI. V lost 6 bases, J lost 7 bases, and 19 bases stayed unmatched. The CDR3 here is CASRDRGLQLAGGGNEQFF. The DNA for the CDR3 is TGTGCCAGCAGGGACCGGGGCCTTCAACTAGCGGGAGGAGGAAATGAGCAGTTCTTC.

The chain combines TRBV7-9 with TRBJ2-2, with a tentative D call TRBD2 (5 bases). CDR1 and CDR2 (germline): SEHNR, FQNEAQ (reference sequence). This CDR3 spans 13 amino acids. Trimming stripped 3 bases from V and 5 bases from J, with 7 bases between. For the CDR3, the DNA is TGTGCCAGCAGCTTGGGAGAAACCGGGGAGCTGTTTTTT. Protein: CASSLGETGELFF.

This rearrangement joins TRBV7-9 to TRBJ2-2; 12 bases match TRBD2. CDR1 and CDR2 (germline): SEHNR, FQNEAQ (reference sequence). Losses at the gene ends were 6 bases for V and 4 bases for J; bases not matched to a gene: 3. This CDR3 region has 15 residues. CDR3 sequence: CASRLLAGGTGELFF. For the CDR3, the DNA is TGTGCCAGCAGGCTACTAGCGGGGGGCACCGGGGAGCTGTTTTTT.

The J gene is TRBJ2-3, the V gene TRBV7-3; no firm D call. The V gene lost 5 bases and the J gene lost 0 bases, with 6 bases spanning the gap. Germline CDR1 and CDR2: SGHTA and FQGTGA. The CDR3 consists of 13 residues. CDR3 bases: TGTGCCAGCAGCCCGACTAGCACAGATACGCAGTATTTT. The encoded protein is CASSPTSTDTQYF.

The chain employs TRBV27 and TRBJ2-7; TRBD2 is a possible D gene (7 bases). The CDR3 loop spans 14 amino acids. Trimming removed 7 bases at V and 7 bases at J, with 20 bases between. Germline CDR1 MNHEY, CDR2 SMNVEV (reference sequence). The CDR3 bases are TGTGCCAGCACCCGCTTAGGGGGGGAGGGTGAGCAGTACTTC. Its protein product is CASTRLGGEGEQYF.

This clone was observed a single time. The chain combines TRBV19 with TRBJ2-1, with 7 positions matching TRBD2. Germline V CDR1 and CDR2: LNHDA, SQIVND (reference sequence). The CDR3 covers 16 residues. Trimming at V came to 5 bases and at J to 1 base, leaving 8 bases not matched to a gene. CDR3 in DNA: TGTGCCAGTAGTGTTCCGGGACTATCATCCTACAATGAGCAGTTCTTC. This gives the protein CASSVPGLSSYNEQFF.

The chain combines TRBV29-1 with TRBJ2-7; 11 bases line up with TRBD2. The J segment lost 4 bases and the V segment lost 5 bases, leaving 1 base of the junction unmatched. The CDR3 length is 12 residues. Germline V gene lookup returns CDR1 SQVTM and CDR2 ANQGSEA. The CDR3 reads CSVTSGSYEQYF. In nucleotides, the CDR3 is TGCAGCGTTACTAGCGGGAGTTACGAGCAGTACTTC.

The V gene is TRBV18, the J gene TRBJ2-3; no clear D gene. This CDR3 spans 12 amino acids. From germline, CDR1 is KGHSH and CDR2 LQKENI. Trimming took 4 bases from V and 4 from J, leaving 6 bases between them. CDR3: CASSRPSDTQYF. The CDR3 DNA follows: TGTGCCAGCTCACGACCCTCAGATACGCAGTATTTT. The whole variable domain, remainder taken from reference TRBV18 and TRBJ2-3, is NAGVMQNPRHLVRRRGQEARLRCSPMKGHSHVYWYRQLPEEGLKFMVYLQKENIIDESGMPKERFSAEFPKEGPSILRIQQVVRGDSAAYFCASSRPSDTQYFGPGTRLTVL.

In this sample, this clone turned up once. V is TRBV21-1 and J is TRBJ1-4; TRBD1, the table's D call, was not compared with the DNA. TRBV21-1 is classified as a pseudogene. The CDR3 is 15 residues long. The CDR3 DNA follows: TGTGCCAGCAGCCCCCCGACACCGATTAATGAAAAACTGTTTTTT. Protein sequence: CASSPPTPINEKLFF.

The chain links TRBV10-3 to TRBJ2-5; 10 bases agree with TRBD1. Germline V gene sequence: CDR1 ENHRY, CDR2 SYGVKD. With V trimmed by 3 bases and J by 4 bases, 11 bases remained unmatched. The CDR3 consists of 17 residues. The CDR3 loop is CAISDPPGGQGRETQYF. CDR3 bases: TGTGCCATCAGTGATCCCCCGGGGGGACAGGGGAGAGAGACCCAGTACTTC.

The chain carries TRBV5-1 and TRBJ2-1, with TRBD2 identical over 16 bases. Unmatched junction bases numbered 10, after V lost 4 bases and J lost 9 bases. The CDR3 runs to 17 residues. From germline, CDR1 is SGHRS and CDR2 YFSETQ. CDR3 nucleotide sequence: TGCGCCAGCAGCGAGGGGACTAGCGGGAGGGCTCCTACTGAGCAGTTCTTC. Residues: CASSEGTSGRAPTEQFF.

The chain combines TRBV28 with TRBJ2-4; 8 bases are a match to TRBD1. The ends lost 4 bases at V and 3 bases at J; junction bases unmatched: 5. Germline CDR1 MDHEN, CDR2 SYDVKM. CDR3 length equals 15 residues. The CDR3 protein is CASSSLQGVKNIQYF. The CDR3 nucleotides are TGTGCCAGCAGTTCCTTACAGGGGGTCAAAAACATTCAGTACTTC. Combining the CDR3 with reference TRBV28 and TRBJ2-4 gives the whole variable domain DVKVTQSSRYLVKRTGEKVFLECVQDMDHENMFWYRQDPGLGLRLIYFSYDVKMKEKGDIPEGYSVSREKKERFSLILESASTNQTSMYLCASSSLQGVKNIQYFGAGTRLSVL.

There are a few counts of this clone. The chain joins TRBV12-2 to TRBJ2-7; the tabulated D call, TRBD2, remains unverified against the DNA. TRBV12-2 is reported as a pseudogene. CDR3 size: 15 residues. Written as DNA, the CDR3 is TGTGCAAGTCGCTTATCTAGCGGGAGGTGTTACGAGCAGTACTTC. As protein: CASRLSSGRCYEQYF.